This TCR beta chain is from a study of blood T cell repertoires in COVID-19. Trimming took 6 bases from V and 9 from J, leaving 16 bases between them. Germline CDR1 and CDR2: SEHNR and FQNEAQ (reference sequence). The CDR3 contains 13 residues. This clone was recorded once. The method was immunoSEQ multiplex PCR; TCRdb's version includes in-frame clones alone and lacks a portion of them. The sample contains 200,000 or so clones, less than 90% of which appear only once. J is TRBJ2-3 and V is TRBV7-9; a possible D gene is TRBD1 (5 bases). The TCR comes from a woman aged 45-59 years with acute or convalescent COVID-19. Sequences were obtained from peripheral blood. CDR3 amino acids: CASRTDRPGTQYF. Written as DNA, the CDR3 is TGTGCCAGCAGGACTGACCGTCCAGGGACGCAGTATTTT.